This TCR beta chain was sequenced during a study of cytomegalovirus exposure and HLA in healthy donors. The count of this clone is one. In the PCR, 60 Vbeta and 13 Jbeta primers were used. Produced via immunoSEQ multiplex PCR; TCRdb's table is partial and in-frame only. The table records some 150,000 clones, 85% to 90% of them present only once. V dropped 7 bases and J dropped 4 bases, with 13 bases sitting between them. This CDR3 region has 14 residues. Germline CDR1 MNHNS, CDR2 SASEGT. The chain carries TRBV6-1 and TRBJ1-4; possible D gene TRBD1, 6 bases. The TCR was taken from a woman between 25 and 40 years old in good health and CMV-seronegative. Sequencing was performed on PBMCs. This CDR3 is CASTRTAYNEKLFF. CDR3 sequence (DNA): TGTGCCAGCACCCGGACAGCTTATAATGAAAAACTGTTTTTT.